These 17 T cell receptor beta chains originate from one sample sequenced in a study of cytomegalovirus exposure and HLA in healthy donors. PCR amplification relied on 60 Vbeta primers (plus 13 Jbeta primers). Data came from immunoSEQ multiplex PCR; TCRdb stores just in-frame clones and leaves some out. The sample records a few hundred thousand clones, about 93% being singletons. The sample comprised PBMCs. The source of these receptors is a girl aged 2 to 10 in good health and CMV-seronegative.

The gene calls are TRBV19 and TRBJ1-2, with a weak D call TRBD1 (6 bases). Between the trimmed V and J ends, which lost 3 bases and 0 bases, there was a span of 17 bases. There are 17 residues in the CDR3. CDR1 and CDR2 (germline): LNHDA, SQIVND (reference sequence). The CDR3 region has the DNA TGTGCCAGTAGTATCGGACAGACCAAGAAGACTAACTATGGCTACACCTTC. It specifies CASSIGQTKKTNYGYTF.

V gene TRBV27 combines with J gene TRBJ1-1; tentatively, D is TRBD1 (5 bases). The CDR3 runs 13 residues. The ends were cut back, 8 bases at V and 1 base at J, with 11 bases in the middle. In germline, CDR1 is MNHEY, CDR2 SMNVEV (reference sequence). The CDR3 coding sequence is TGTGCCAGCGGGGGAGGAGCGAACACTGAAGCTTTCTTT. Amino acids: CASGGGANTEAFF.

This rearrangement joins TRBV7-2 to TRBJ1-2, with 9 bases matching TRBD1. Per the germline V gene, CDR1 is SGHTA and CDR2 is FQGNSA. The CDR3 extends over 16 amino acids. V lost 5 bases and J lost 4; bases outside the gene matches: 11. The CDR3: CASSAGTGTVFYGYTF. CDR3 nucleotides: TGTGCCAGCAGCGCCGGGACAGGGACAGTTTTCTATGGCTACACCTTC.

This chain links TRBV18 with TRBJ1-5; 11 bases map to TRBD1. Germline lookup yields CDR1 KGHSH and CDR2 LQKENI. The J segment lost 5 bases and the V segment lost 6 bases, leaving 3 bases of the junction unmatched. The CDR3 is made up of 14 amino acids. Here the CDR3 reads CASSPGQGDQPQHF. In nucleotides, the CDR3 is TGTGCCAGCTCTCCGGGACAGGGGGATCAGCCCCAGCATTTT.

In DNA, the CDR3 is TGTGCCATCAGTGAGTCATCAGGCGTGGGGAGCTCCTACAATGAGCAGTTCTTC. Encoded protein: CAISESSGVGSSYNEQFF. This chain uses TRBV10-3 with TRBJ2-1, with D maybe TRBD2 (5 bases). This CDR3 is 18 amino acids long. Germline assignment: CDR1 ENHRY and CDR2 SYGVKD. Trimming left V 0 bases short and J 0 bases short, with 15 bases between.

The gene calls are TRBV6-5 and TRBJ2-7, with 7 positions matching TRBD1. Germline trimming cut 7 bases from V and 2 bases from J; bases unmatched to any gene: 5. The CDR3 consists of 13 residues. Germline CDR1 reads MNHEY; CDR2 reads SVGAGI. The CDR3 spells CASTSDRTYEQYF. Here the CDR3 DNA reads TGTGCCAGCACCTCGGACAGGACCTACGAGCAGTACTTC.

The gene calls are TRBV13 and TRBJ1-6; D is possibly TRBD1 (6 bases). This CDR3 is built from 15 residues. V was clipped by 4 bases and J by 5 bases, with 12 bases between them. The V gene's germline CDR1 is PRHDT and CDR2 FYEKMQ (reference sequence). The DNA of the CDR3 is TGTGCCAGCAGCTCCAGGACAGCCGATAATTCACCCCTCCACTTT. Its translation: CASSSRTADNSPLHF.

The rearrangement joins TRBV4-1 to TRBJ1-1; D not resolved. The CDR3 extends over 17 amino acids. CDR1 is MGHRA and CDR2 is YSYEKL in the germline V gene. Trimming pared 1 base from V and 4 bases from J, leaving 19 bases between. The CDR3 region is CASSQGYGPGSTTEAFF. The CDR3 DNA is TGCGCCAGCAGCCAAGGTTATGGTCCGGGGTCGACCACTGAAGCTTTCTTT.

The chain uses TRBV27 and TRBJ2-1; weak D call: TRBD1 (6 bases). The CDR3 totals 15 residues. CDR1 is MNHEY and CDR2 is SMNVEV in the germline V gene (reference sequence). V was trimmed by 5 bases and J by 4 bases, leaving 15 bases between them. In DNA form, the CDR3 reads TGTGCCAGCAGTGGTCTGGGGACACCGTACAATGAGCAGTTCTTC. It specifies CASSGLGTPYNEQFF.

Of note for this clone: Other DNA sequences in this specimen translate into the identical CDR3. The gene calls are TRBV11-2 and TRBJ2-7; D gene uncertain. CDR3 length equals 12 residues. CDR1 and CDR2 (germline): SGHAT, FQNNGV. Trimming took off 4 bases at V and 1 base at J, with 5 bases between the two ends. The chain's CDR3 is CASSSGSYEQYF. CDR3 coding DNA: TGTGCCAGCAGCTCAGGTTCCTACGAGCAGTACTTC.

The V call is TRBV29-1, the J call TRBJ2-5; D is possibly TRBD1 (6 bases). This CDR3 region has 13 residues. Trimming cost V 4 bases and J 2 bases, with 11 bases left between them. CDR1 is SQVTM and CDR2 is ANQGSEA in the germline V gene. CDR3 DNA sequence: TGCAGCGTTGCTGGGGGCCTACAAGAGACCCAGTACTTC. Its protein product is CSVAGGLQETQYF.

The chain is built from TRBV5-4 and TRBJ2-7; D may be TRBD2 (6 bases). Germline V gene data show CDR1 as SGHNT and CDR2 as YYREEE (reference sequence). With 4 bases removed from V and 2 bases from J, the gap between germline ends came to 16 bases. The CDR3 loop spans 15 amino acids. CDR3 nucleotide sequence: TGTGCCAGCAGCCTACCGGGGACTGGAACCTACGAGCAGTACTTC. Translated: CASSLPGTGTYEQYF.

The chain recombines TRBV4-2 with TRBJ2-7; 14 nucleotides align to TRBD2. V trimming: 4 bases; J trimming: 6 bases; junction bases outside the gene matches: 8. Looked up from germline, CDR1 is LGHNA and CDR2 is YNFKEQ. CDR3 length: 16 residues. The CDR3 here is CASSRIPGLAGAEQYF. DNA of the CDR3: TGTGCCAGCAGCCGAATTCCGGGACTAGCGGGAGCCGAGCAGTACTTC.

The rearrangement links TRBV4-1 to TRBJ2-3, with 11 bases aligning to TRBD2. V lost 1 base, J lost 6 bases, and 0 bases stayed unmatched. Germline loops: CDR1 MGHRA, CDR2 YSYEKL. This CDR3 has 14 residues. The CDR3 loop is CASSQASGGDTQYF. The CDR3 coding sequence is TGCGCCAGCAGCCAAGCTAGCGGGGGGGATACGCAGTATTTT.

This rearrangement joins TRBV2 to TRBJ2-5, with 9 bases fitting TRBD1. Trimming took 8 bases from V and 4 from J; bases not matched to a gene: 17. The germline gives CDR1 SNHLY, CDR2 FYNNEI. This CDR3 is built from 17 residues. CDR3 coding DNA: TGTGCCAGCCCTAGGGCCGGGGACAGGGTTTCGGGAGAGACCCAGTACTTC. Translated, it gives CASPRAGDRVSGETQYF.

The CDR3 DNA sequence: TGTGCCAGCAGTCCGACGGGGACTAACTATGGCTACACCTTC. Protein: CASSPTGTNYGYTF. The rearrangement links TRBV2 to TRBJ1-2; D is undetermined. V lost 5 bases to trimming and J lost 0 bases, with 10 bases between them. The CDR3 consists of 14 residues. From germline, CDR1 is SNHLY and CDR2 FYNNEI.

The chain carries TRBV25-1 and TRBJ2-7; TRBD1 aligns across 8 bases. The germline CDR1 and CDR2 sequences are MGHDK and SYGVNS. Losses at the gene ends were 3 bases for V and 3 bases for J; bases not matched to a gene: 1. The CDR3 totals 13 residues. Here the CDR3 DNA reads TGTGCCAGCAGTGACAGGGGGCGCTACGAGCAGTACTTC. This codes for CASSDRGRYEQYF.